The entry below describes one T cell receptor (beta chain). Its antigen is currently unknown. This record comes from a study of Ad26.COV2.S vaccination and SARS-CoV-2 variants. Notes on the study in general: Considerable breadth of spike-specific CD8+ and CD4+ T cell responses has reportedly been documented following vaccination.

V was pared by 5 bases and J by 5 bases, with 9 bases between. The CDR3 consists of 11 residues. Germline values: CDR1 GTSNPN, CDR2 SVGIG (reference sequence). The treatment is: around 19 received Ad26.COV2.S at low or high dose, single or two shots; 5 received placebo; per-sample allocation not given. After the first vaccine or placebo injection, samples were drawn on day 63. TCRdb keeps only in-frame clones here, not all; method: immunoSEQ multiplex PCR. The sample includes 350,000 to 450,000 clones, roughly 81% of them seen just once. The receptor was isolated from a person aged 18-60 years who received the Ad26.COV2.S COVID-19 vaccine or a placebo. The gene calls are TRBV30 and TRBJ1-2; unclear D gene. This specimen was peripheral blood, taken in a trial of Ad26.COV2.S vaccine versus placebo. The CDR3 loop reads CAWGLGYGYTF. DNA for the CDR3: TGTGCCTGGGGTCTGGGGTATGGCTACACCTTC. Combining the CDR3 with reference TRBV30 and TRBJ1-2 gives the whole variable domain SQTIHQWPATLVQPVGSPLSLECTVEGTSNPNLYWYRQAAGRGLQLLFYSVGIGQISSEVPQNLSASRPQDRQFILSSKKLLLSDSGFYLCAWGLGYGYTFGSGTRLTVV.